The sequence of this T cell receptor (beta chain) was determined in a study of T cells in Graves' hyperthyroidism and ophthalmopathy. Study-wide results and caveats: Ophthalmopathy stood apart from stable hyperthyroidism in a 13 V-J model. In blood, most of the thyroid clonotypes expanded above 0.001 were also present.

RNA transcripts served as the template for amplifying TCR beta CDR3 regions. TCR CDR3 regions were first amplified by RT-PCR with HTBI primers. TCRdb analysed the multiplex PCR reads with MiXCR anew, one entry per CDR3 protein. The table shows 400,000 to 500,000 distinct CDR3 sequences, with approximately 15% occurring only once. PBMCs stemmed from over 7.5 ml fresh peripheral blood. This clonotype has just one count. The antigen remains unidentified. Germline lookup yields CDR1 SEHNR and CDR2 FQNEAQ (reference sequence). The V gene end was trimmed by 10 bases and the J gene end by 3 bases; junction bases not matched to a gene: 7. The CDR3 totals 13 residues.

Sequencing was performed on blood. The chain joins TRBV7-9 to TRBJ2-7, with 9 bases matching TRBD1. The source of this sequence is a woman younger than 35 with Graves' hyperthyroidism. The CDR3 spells CAMGQGDVYEQYF. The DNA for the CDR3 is TGTGCCATGGGACAGGGCGATGTCTACGAGCAGTACTTC.